Below, 32 T cell receptor beta chains from the same sample are listed, as sequenced in a study of T cell changes during pregnancy in multiple sclerosis. The method was immunoSEQ multiplex PCR; TCRdb's version includes in-frame clones alone and lacks a portion of them. The table has about 38,000 clones, 75% to 95% seen once. The specimen comprised CD8+ T cells from peripheral blood mononuclear cells, sampled in the second trimester of pregnancy. All receptors come from a female donor with multiple sclerosis, enrolled in a pregnancy study.

The table lists this clone with a count of one. The CDR3 bases are TGTGCCAGCAGTCTGGGACTAGCGGGAGGAAACATTCAGTACTTC. Translated: CASSLGLAGGNIQYF. This chain links TRBV27 with TRBJ2-4; 15 bases match TRBD2. J was trimmed by 6 bases and V by 5 bases; bases with no gene match: 2. Germline-derived CDR1 and CDR2 are MNHEY and SMNVEV (reference sequence). The CDR3 has 15 amino acids.

This sequence joins TRBV27 and TRBJ1-1; D gene unclear. Trimming took 7 bases from V and 4 from J, leaving 13 bases between them. The CDR3 consists of 13 residues. Germline V lookup: CDR1 MNHEY, CDR2 SMNVEV (reference sequence). The CDR3 nucleotides read TGTGCCAGCACCACCGGACGGGGCACTGAAGCTTTCTTT. Translating gives CASTTGRGTEAFF.

The CDR3 coding sequence is TGTGCCAGCAGTTCCCTCGGGACTAGCGGGAGTAACTACAATGAGCAGTTCTTC. It yields the protein CASSSLGTSGSNYNEQFF. The rearrangement uses TRBV27 and TRBJ2-1; TRBD2 aligns across 14 bases. Germline CDR1 and CDR2: MNHEY and SMNVEV (reference sequence). The V and J ends lost 4 bases and 3 bases, in that order; junction bases with no gene match: 8. The CDR3 has 18 residues.

The V and J genes are TRBV6-1 and TRBJ1-1; 8 bases map to TRBD1. The V and J ends lost 7 bases and 11 bases, in that order; junction bases with no gene match: 9. Per the germline V gene, CDR1 is MNHNS and CDR2 is SASEGT. The CDR3 is made up of 12 amino acids. The CDR3 DNA follows: TGTGCCAGCATTGGGACAGGTGGATGGGCTTTCTTT. Protein: CASIGTGGWAFF.

V is TRBV9 and J is TRBJ1-1; TRBD1 might be the D (5 bases). Germline V gene lookup returns CDR1 SGDLS and CDR2 YYNGEE. The CDR3 loop spans 15 amino acids. The ends were cut back, 0 bases at V and 1 base at J, with 10 bases in the middle. CDR3 nucleotide sequence: TGTGCCAGCAGCGTAGAGGGGATTTCGAACACTGAAGCTTTCTTT. This codes for CASSVEGISNTEAFF.

This clone was seen only once. The J gene is TRBJ1-2, the V gene TRBV15; TRBD1 matches at 8 bases. The trim removed 3 bases at V and 6 bases at J, leaving 9 bases unmatched. Germline V gene lookup returns CDR1 LNHNV and CDR2 YYDKDF (reference sequence). This CDR3 contains 15 residues. In DNA, the CDR3 is TGTGCCACCAGCAGGCTATGGACAGGGAAGAATGGCTACACCTTC. Translating gives CATSRLWTGKNGYTF.

This sequence joins TRBV4-1 and TRBJ2-3; D ambiguous. The length of the CDR3 is 14 residues. Germline CDR1 is MGHRA and CDR2 is YSYEKL. V lost 0 bases and J 0 bases, leaving 4 bases between the germline ends. CDR3 in DNA: TGCGCCAGCAGCCAAGATCTAAGCACAGATACGCAGTATTTT. It is translated as CASSQDLSTDTQYF.

This chain joins TRBV27 and TRBJ2-7; the D is unclear. The CDR3 has 16 amino acids. V lost 6 bases, J lost 0 bases, and 18 bases lay in between. Germline values: CDR1 MNHEY, CDR2 SMNVEV (reference sequence). The CDR3 DNA is TGTGCCAGCAGCCCTTTAGACAACTTCGCCTCCTACGAGCAGTACTTC. Its protein is CASSPLDNFASYEQYF.

The rearrangement links TRBV27 to TRBJ1-5, with D possibly TRBD1 on 5 matching bases. The V end lost 7 bases, the J end lost 3 bases, and 7 bases lay between the germline ends. The CDR3 contains 12 residues. CDR1 and CDR2 (germline): MNHEY, SMNVEV (reference sequence). The CDR3 coding sequence is TGTGCCAGCAAGGGGCCCAATCAGCCCCAGCATTTT. It codes for CASKGPNQPQHF.

V is TRBV7-9 and J is TRBJ2-3; TRBD2 matches 9 bases. There are 15 residues in the CDR3. The germline CDR1 and CDR2 sequences are SEHNR and FQNEAQ (reference sequence). Losses at the gene ends were 4 bases for V and 6 bases for J; bases not matched to a gene: 8. This CDR3 reads CASSSRLAEIDTQYF. As DNA, the CDR3 is TGTGCCAGCAGCTCTCGACTAGCGGAGATTGATACGCAGTATTTT.

The rearrangement joins TRBV14 to TRBJ2-7; 8 bases are shared with TRBD2. The CDR3 sequence is 19 residues long. J lost 3 bases, V lost 1 base, and 17 bases had no gene match. Germline V gene lookup returns CDR1 SGHDN and CDR2 FVKESK. The CDR3 nucleotides read TGTGCCAGCAGCCAAGGGTGGACAGCCGGGACTAGTATCCGCTACGAGCAGTACTTC. Translation: CASSQGWTAGTSIRYEQYF.

The chain joins TRBV9 to TRBJ2-7, with 11 bases lining up with TRBD2. The CDR3 has 14 residues. Per germline, CDR1 SGDLS and CDR2 YYNGEE. The junction had 2 bases not matched to a gene; V was cut back by 0 bases and J by 6 bases. DNA of the CDR3: TGTGCCAGCAGCGTAGGGCTAGCGGGAGGCGAGCAGTACTTC. This sequence encodes CASSVGLAGGEQYF.

Details on this clone: This specimen includes other DNA sequences encoding the same CDR3. The rearrangement joins TRBV10-3 to TRBJ2-1; 8 bases line up with TRBD2. The germline V gene encodes CDR1 ENHRY and CDR2 SYGVKD. V lost 0 bases, J lost 4 bases, and 5 bases stayed unmatched. This CDR3 is built from 16 residues. The CDR3 DNA reads TGTGCCATCAGTGAGTCCACTAGCGGCCTATACAATGAGCAGTTCTTC. This sequence encodes CAISESTSGLYNEQFF.

V and J are TRBV6-6 and TRBJ2-1; TRBD1 is a possible D gene (6 bases). This CDR3 has 13 residues. The V gene's germline CDR1 is MNHNY and CDR2 SVGAGI (reference sequence). The V end lost 7 bases, the J end lost 9 bases, and 16 bases lay between the germline ends. CDR3 protein: CASKRRGFGEQFF. Written as DNA, the CDR3 is TGTGCCAGCAAACGCAGGGGCTTCGGTGAGCAGTTCTTC.

This chain connects TRBV5-1 to TRBJ1-2; D gene ambiguous. Deletions cut 0 bases from V and 1 base from J, with 4 bases between. The germline V gene encodes CDR1 SGHRS and CDR2 YFSETQ. The length of the CDR3 is 13 residues. The CDR3 loop reads CASSLDSNYGYTF. In nucleotides, the CDR3 is TGCGCCAGCAGCTTGGACAGTAACTATGGCTACACCTTC.

This chain links TRBV27 with TRBJ2-7; 10 positions match TRBD1. The CDR3 extends over 14 amino acids. CDR1 and CDR2 (germline): MNHEY, SMNVEV (reference sequence). Germline trimming cut 3 bases from V and 3 bases from J; bases unmatched to any gene: 2. This CDR3 is CASSLGTGVYEQYF. CDR3 DNA: TGTGCCAGCAGTTTGGGGACAGGGGTCTACGAGCAGTACTTC.

The V call is TRBV5-1, the J call TRBJ2-5, with D unresolved. V gave up 9 bases and J gave up 5 bases, with 20 bases separating them. The CDR3 runs 14 residues. CDR1 and CDR2 (germline): SGHRS, YFSETQ. DNA for the CDR3: TGCGCCACCCGACCGACACCTCTTGAGGAGACCCAGTACTTC. Translating gives CATRPTPLEETQYF.

The chain has TRBV14 and TRBJ2-7; D remains ambiguous. CDR1 is SGHDN, CDR2 FVKESK, per germline. The V end lost 1 base, the J end lost 0 bases, and 4 bases lay between the germline ends. The CDR3 extends over 13 amino acids. CDR3 residues: CASSQGPSYEQYF. CDR3 nucleotides: TGTGCCAGCAGCCAAGGGCCCTCCTACGAGCAGTACTTC. Using reference TRBV14 and TRBJ2-7 for the parts outside the CDR3, the full variable domain is EAGVTQFPSHSVIEKGQTVTLRCDPISGHDNLYWYRRVMGKEIKFLLHFVKESKQDESGMPNNRFLAERTGGTYSTLKVQPAELEDSGVYFCASSQGPSYEQYFGPGTRLTVT.

This clone was seen once. J is TRBJ2-7 and V is TRBV5-8, with 12 bases fitting TRBD1. CDR3 length: 14 residues. Germline values: CDR1 SGHTS, CDR2 YDEGEE. The V segment lost 4 bases and the J segment 5 bases; nucleotides outside the gene matches: 4. CDR3 region: CASSHGTGGDEQYF. DNA of the CDR3: TGTGCCAGCAGCCACGGGACAGGGGGCGACGAGCAGTACTTC.

The chain couples TRBV11-2 to TRBJ2-1, with 7 bases fitting TRBD1. Germline V CDR1 and CDR2: SGHAT, FQNNGV. This CDR3 comprises 19 residues. V lost 1 base to trimming and J lost 4 bases; unmatched junction nucleotides: 16. CDR3 in amino acids: CASSLGDSPITSQYNEQFF. CDR3 sequence (DNA): TGTGCCAGCAGCTTAGGGGACAGCCCTATAACGTCCCAATACAATGAGCAGTTCTTC.

The CDR3 loop reads CASTAGSGDTDTQYF. The CDR3 coding sequence is TGTGCCAGCACAGCGGGTAGCGGAGACACAGATACGCAGTATTTT. The chain employs TRBV6-1 and TRBJ2-3; possibly TRBD2 for D (6 bases). The CDR3 is 15 residues long. The V end lost 7 bases, the J end lost 2 bases, and 16 bases lay between the germline ends. CDR1 and CDR2 from the germline V gene are MNHNS and SASEGT.

The genes are TRBV19 and TRBJ2-1, with D uncertain. Trimming left V 3 bases short and J 8 bases short, with 11 bases between. The CDR3 sequence is 13 residues long. Germline CDR1 LNHDA, CDR2 SQIVND (reference sequence). The CDR3 region has the DNA TGTGCCAGTAGTATCGGAACACGGGATGAGCAGTTCTTC. It translates to CASSIGTRDEQFF.

A single count supports this clone. This chain links TRBV6-6 with TRBJ1-1; no reliable D call. Germline V lookup: CDR1 MNHNY, CDR2 SVGAGI (reference sequence). This CDR3 is 13 amino acids long. V was trimmed by 5 bases and J by 2 bases, leaving 9 bases between them. The CDR3: CASSPGSNTEAFF. CDR3 nucleotide sequence: TGTGCCAGCAGTCCCGGTTCCAACACTGAAGCTTTCTTT.

This clone appeared a single time. This chain joins TRBV19 and TRBJ1-1, with TRBD1 matching over 7 bases. The germline V gene has CDR1 LNHDA and CDR2 SQIVND (reference sequence). With 7 bases clipped from V and 4 bases from J, the junction kept 3 bases outside the gene matches. The CDR3 is 12 residues long. The CDR3 coding sequence is TGTGCCAGTATCGCAGGGGGCACTGAAGCTTTCTTT. Translating gives CASIAGGTEAFF.

The chain is built from TRBV7-8 and TRBJ1-3; 7 bases match TRBD1. V shed 3 bases and J 0 bases; nucleotides not matched to a gene: 11. The CDR3 length is 18 residues. In germline, CDR1 is SGHVS, CDR2 FQNEAQ. Written as DNA, the CDR3 is TGTGCCAGCAGCTTGTCCGGGACAGCGGAAATCTCTGGAAACACCATATATTTT. Translating it yields CASSLSGTAEISGNTIYF. Full variable domain (rest looked up from reference TRBV7-8 and TRBJ1-3): GAGVSQSPRYKVAKRGQDVALRCDPISGHVSLFWYQQALGQGPEFLTYFQNEAQLDKSGLPSDRFFAERPEGSVSTLKIQRTQQEDSAVYLCASSLSGTAEISGNTIYFGEGSWLTVV.

The chain is built from TRBV18 and TRBJ2-7, with D perhaps TRBD1 (6 bases). The germline V and J ends were trimmed by 3 bases and 2 bases, with 14 bases remaining between them. Germline CDR1 KGHSH, CDR2 LQKENI. This CDR3 has 15 amino acids. The CDR3 sequence is CASSPNLGGTYEQYF. DNA of the CDR3: TGTGCCAGCTCACCGAATTTAGGGGGAACCTACGAGCAGTACTTC.

CDR3 DNA: TGTGCCAGCAGTGCAGTCATGTTCTCGGGGACAGATACGCAGTATTTT. Protein sequence: CASSAVMFSGTDTQYF. This chain links TRBV2 with TRBJ2-3; tentatively, D is TRBD2 (5 bases). Looked up from germline, CDR1 is SNHLY and CDR2 is FYNNEI. The CDR3 covers 16 residues. Trimming cost V 4 bases and J 3 bases, with 17 bases left between them.

The J gene is TRBJ2-1, the V gene TRBV4-2; D is ambiguous. Germline V lookup: CDR1 LGHNA, CDR2 YNFKEQ. The ends were cut back, 0 bases at V and 2 bases at J, with 11 bases in the middle. The CDR3 contains 16 residues. DNA of the CDR3: TGTGCCAGCAGCCAAGAGTATCGGGTCGCCTACAATGAGCAGTTCTTC. Encoded protein: CASSQEYRVAYNEQFF.

The genes are TRBV10-1 and TRBJ2-1; 7 nucleotides align to TRBD1. Germline-derived CDR1 and CDR2 are WNHNN and SYGVQD (reference sequence). J was trimmed by 7 bases and V by 11 bases; bases with no gene match: 8. The CDR3 is made up of 12 amino acids. The CDR3 coding sequence is TGCGCCTCCCAGGGGGTTACGAATGAGCAGTTCTTC. Translation gives CASQGVTNEQFF.

This clone was picked up a small number of times. Other nucleotide sequences from this sample produce the same CDR3. The V gene is TRBV6-4, the J gene TRBJ2-1; 7 nucleotides agree with TRBD2. J lost 0 bases, V lost 0 bases, and 2 bases had no gene match. Per germline, CDR1 MRHNA and CDR2 SNTAGT. The CDR3 has 16 amino acids. In nucleotides, the CDR3 is TGTGCCAGCAGTGACTCGACGGGGGGCTCCTACAATGAGCAGTTCTTC. Amino acids: CASSDSTGGSYNEQFF.

The V and J genes are TRBV30 and TRBJ1-4; 8 bases line up with TRBD1. Germline values: CDR1 GTSNPN, CDR2 SVGIG (reference sequence). Trimming removed 3 bases from V and 3 bases from J; junction bases left unmatched: 6. The CDR3 runs to 15 residues. This chain's CDR3 is CAWRQGRGPNEKLFF. The CDR3 nucleotides read TGTGCCTGGAGGCAAGGCAGGGGGCCTAATGAAAAACTGTTTTTT.

The chain uses TRBV25-1 and TRBJ2-2; D is perhaps TRBD1 (5 bases). The germline V gene has CDR1 MGHDK and CDR2 SYGVNS. This CDR3 is built from 15 residues. Between the trimmed V and J ends, which lost 0 bases and 5 bases, there was a span of 10 bases. CDR3 in DNA: TGTGCCAGCAGTGAATATGGACAAAGGACCGGGGAGCTGTTTTTT. This codes for CASSEYGQRTGELFF.